One and the same sample provided the 24 T cell receptor beta chains below, sequenced in a study of post-analysis software for immune sequencing data. The TCR beta cDNA libraries carried unique molecular identifiers. TCRdb reprocessed the PCR reads with MiXCR, giving one entry per CDR3 protein. Of about 570,000 distinct CDR3 sequences in the sample, approximately 34% were seen once. Findings of the study overall: About 5 TRBV segments, including TRBV5-6, TRBV5-1 and TRBV20-1, were more frequent in patients than controls.

Their antigens remain unidentified. Sequenced: blood. These receptors all come from a girl aged 2-17 years with multiple sclerosis.

This clonotype was seen many times. V usage is TRBV6-5 and J usage is TRBJ1-2; a possible D gene is TRBD1 (5 bases). There are 14 residues in the CDR3. With 5 bases removed from V and 2 bases from J, the gap between germline ends came to 12 bases. Germline assignment: CDR1 MNHEY and CDR2 SVGAGI. In DNA form, the CDR3 reads TGTGCCAGCAGTGTCTACCGGGACAACTATGGCTACACCTTC. Its translation is CASSVYRDNYGYTF.

The CDR3 sequence: CATSAPRGTEFSGANVLTF. The CDR3 DNA reads TGTGCCACCAGTGCCCCTCGGGGGACAGAGTTCTCTGGGGCCAACGTCCTGACTTTC. V and J are TRBV24-1 and TRBJ2-6; the D gene is possibly TRBD1 (7 bases). From germline, CDR1 is KGHDR and CDR2 SFDVKD. The CDR3 spans 19 residues. V lost 5 bases and J 0 bases, leaving 19 bases between the germline ends.

V is TRBV28 and J is TRBJ1-2; D remains ambiguous. V was pared by 6 bases and J by 3 bases, with 14 bases between. Germline loops: CDR1 MDHEN, CDR2 SYDVKM. CDR3 length: 14 amino acids. CDR3 amino acids: CASSPTRSYYGYTF. The CDR3, as DNA: TGTGCCAGCAGCCCCACGAGAAGCTACTATGGCTACACCTTC.

Only a few counts were recorded for this clonotype. The CDR3 region is CASSQAADTQYF. CDR3 nucleotide sequence: TGCGCCAGCAGCCAAGCAGCAGATACGCAGTATTTT. V usage is TRBV4-1 and J usage is TRBJ2-3; no clear D. Germline V lookup: CDR1 MGHRA, CDR2 YSYEKL. The CDR3 is 12 residues long. Trimming removed 1 base from V and 4 bases from J, with 3 bases in between.

Only a few counts were recorded for this clonotype. The chain joins TRBV13 to TRBJ2-5, with a possible D match to TRBD1 (6 bases). The CDR3 runs to 15 residues. V gave up 5 bases and J gave up 4 bases, with 17 bases separating them. From germline, CDR1 is PRHDT and CDR2 FYEKMQ (reference sequence). Here the CDR3 DNA reads TGTGCCAGCAGCGGCAGGGTACAGGGTAGAGAGACCCAGTACTTC. Its translation: CASSGRVQGRETQYF.

The CDR3 nucleotides read TGTGCCAGCATCGTCATCTCCTCCTACAATGAGCAGTTCTTC. Its translation: CASIVISSYNEQFF. The V call is TRBV7-2, the J call TRBJ2-1; D is uncertain. CDR3 length: 14 amino acids. With 7 bases removed from V and 0 bases from J, the gap between germline ends came to 10 bases. Germline CDR1 and CDR2: SGHTA and FQGNSA.

This clonotype occurred a few times. The chain combines TRBV6-5 with TRBJ1-2; a weak D match, TRBD1 (6 bases). The CDR3 extends over 16 amino acids. The V and J ends lost 6 bases and 6 bases respectively, with 23 bases between them. The germline V gene encodes CDR1 MNHEY and CDR2 SVGAGI. The CDR3 DNA reads TGTGCCAGCAGCCGCTCGAAAGCGGGGGGCGTTAATGGCTACACCTTC. Translated, it gives CASSRSKAGGVNGYTF.

This chain joins TRBV20-1 and TRBJ2-5; 8 nucleotides agree with TRBD2. CDR3 length: 15 amino acids. Germline V gene data show CDR1 as DFQATT and CDR2 as SNEGSKA (reference sequence). With V trimmed by 2 bases and J by 5 bases, 10 bases remained unmatched. The DNA of the CDR3 is TGCAGTGCTAGACCCGCCAAGGGACTAGATGAGACCCAGTACTTC. This sequence encodes CSARPAKGLDETQYF.

J is TRBJ2-1 and V is TRBV29-1; perhaps TRBD1 as D (5 bases). V was pared by 4 bases and J by 6 bases, with 13 bases between. CDR3 size: 13 residues. Germline V CDR1 and CDR2: SQVTM, ANQGSEA. The CDR3 DNA reads as TGCAGCGTTGTAAAGGGGTTGGTCAATGAGCAGTTCTTC. It encodes CSVVKGLVNEQFF.

This clonotype was seen only a few times. J is TRBJ1-4 and V is TRBV20-1, with D uncertain. Germline values: CDR1 DFQATT, CDR2 SNEGSKA (reference sequence). The CDR3 contains 10 residues. Trimming stripped 2 bases from V and 7 bases from J, with 2 bases between. The CDR3 reads CSARSEKLFF. CDR3 in DNA: TGCAGTGCTAGATCTGAAAAACTGTTTTTT.

This clonotype appeared a few times. The genes are TRBV4-1 and TRBJ2-5, with 9 positions matching TRBD2. V lost 4 bases and J lost 5; bases outside the gene matches: 11. CDR3 length: 16 amino acids. The germline V gene has CDR1 MGHRA and CDR2 YSYEKL. The CDR3 is CASSLLAGAPPETQYF. The CDR3 nucleotides read TGCGCCAGCAGCCTCTTAGCGGGGGCCCCCCCGGAGACCCAGTACTTC.

This chain connects TRBV6-5 to TRBJ1-1; no clear D gene. The germline V gene has CDR1 MNHEY and CDR2 SVGAGI. The CDR3 loop spans 14 amino acids. V lost 2 bases, J lost 6 bases, and 13 bases lay in between. DNA of the CDR3: TGTGCCAGCAGTTACGAGAGGCATAGGGCTGAAGCTTTCTTT. As protein: CASSYERHRAEAFF.

The CDR3 DNA reads TGTGCCACCCGGCTGGGCGGGGGGGACTATGAGCAGTTCTTC. It translates to CATRLGGGDYEQFF. J is TRBJ2-1 and V is TRBV6-6, with 9 bases aligning to TRBD2. V lost 10 bases to trimming and J lost 8 bases; unmatched junction nucleotides: 12. Germline lookup yields CDR1 MNHNY and CDR2 SVGAGI (reference sequence). CDR3 length: 14 residues.

The rearrangement joins TRBV11-2 to TRBJ2-1; D gene ambiguous. Germline V gene lookup returns CDR1 SGHAT and CDR2 FQNNGV. V lost 5 bases and J lost 7, with 12 bases in between. The CDR3 sequence is 13 residues long. The chain's CDR3 is CASSTSPGNEQFF. The CDR3 region has the DNA TGTGCCAGCAGCACCTCTCCCGGAAATGAGCAGTTCTTC.

The chain combines TRBV5-1 with TRBJ2-3; 7 bases align to TRBD2. This CDR3 region has 15 residues. In germline, CDR1 is SGHRS, CDR2 YFSETQ. The J segment lost 3 bases and the V segment lost 4 bases, leaving 8 bases of the junction unmatched. DNA of the CDR3: TGCGCCAGCAGCCGGGACTTCGGGGGGACAGATACGCAGTATTTT. Translation gives CASSRDFGGTDTQYF.

The chain recombines TRBV20-1 with TRBJ1-1; maybe TRBD1 (5 bases). Trimming removed 5 bases at V and 8 bases at J, with 12 bases between. The CDR3 is 11 residues long. The germline gives CDR1 DFQATT, CDR2 SNEGSKA (reference sequence). CDR3 sequence reads: CSAQGDREAFF. DNA of the CDR3: TGCAGTGCTCAAGGGGATCGCGAAGCTTTCTTT.

This clonotype was found many times. The V call is TRBV20-1, the J call TRBJ1-1; D not resolved. The CDR3 covers 13 residues. The V gene's germline CDR1 is DFQATT and CDR2 SNEGSKA (reference sequence). Trimming cost V 8 bases and J 0 bases, with 13 bases left between them. The CDR3, as DNA: TGCAGTACTCATGTCCAGATGAACACTGAAGCTTTCTTT. This translates into CSTHVQMNTEAFF.

V gene TRBV20-1 combines with J gene TRBJ2-3, with D perhaps TRBD1 (6 bases). Germline lookup yields CDR1 DFQATT and CDR2 SNEGSKA (reference sequence). CDR3 length: 13 amino acids. Trimming shortened V by 0 bases and J by 11 bases, and 15 bases separated the two germline ends. This CDR3 is CSAREGAGWLQYF. The CDR3 DNA reads TGCAGTGCTAGAGAGGGGGCTGGATGGTTGCAGTATTTT.

The sample holds a few counts of this clonotype. This rearrangement joins TRBV11-1 to TRBJ2-1, with 7 bases matching TRBD1. Germline CDR1 reads SGHAT; CDR2 reads FQDESV (reference sequence). The CDR3 length is 15 residues. V dropped 5 bases and J dropped 1; count of bases not matched to a gene: 5. CDR3 in DNA: TGTGCCAGCAGCGCCTACAGGGGTTCCTACAATGAGCAGTTCTTC. This translates into CASSAYRGSYNEQFF.

The J gene is TRBJ2-7, the V gene TRBV4-1; D perhaps matches TRBD1 (6 bases). Germline CDR1 MGHRA, CDR2 YSYEKL. CDR3 length: 13 residues. Trimming removed 2 bases at V and 6 bases at J, with 11 bases between. CDR3: CASSQIGTLEQYF. CDR3 DNA: TGCGCCAGCAGCCAAATCGGGACACTCGAGCAGTACTTC.

The V and J genes are TRBV19 and TRBJ1-5; 8 bases are shared with TRBD1. The germline V gene has CDR1 LNHDA and CDR2 SQIVND (reference sequence). With 1 base clipped from V and 3 bases from J, the junction kept 2 bases outside the gene matches. The CDR3 spans 15 residues. The chain's CDR3 is CASSIGTGYNQPQHF. The CDR3 coding sequence is TGTGCCAGTAGTATAGGGACAGGGTACAATCAGCCCCAGCATTTT.

The chain couples TRBV29-1 to TRBJ2-1; 11 nucleotides match TRBD2. The CDR3 extends over 14 amino acids. Germline V lookup: CDR1 SQVTM, CDR2 ANQGSEA. V lost 4 bases, J lost 4 bases, and 3 bases stayed unmatched. The CDR3 nucleotides are TGCAGCGTTGGTTCTAGCGGGGGGTACAATGAGCAGTTCTTC. Translated: CSVGSSGGYNEQFF.

This clonotype showed up just a few times. V gene TRBV5-6 combines with J gene TRBJ2-3; D tentatively reads TRBD1 or TRBD2 (5 bases each). CDR1 and CDR2 from the germline V gene are SGHDT and YYEEEE. This CDR3 contains 17 residues. Trimming pared 5 bases from V and 1 base from J, leaving 20 bases between. For the CDR3, the DNA is TGTGCCAGCAGGCCCTACGGGACGGCGAACGGCACAGATACGCAGTATTTT. This codes for CASRPYGTANGTDTQYF.

This clonotype occurred many times. The V call is TRBV6-5, the J call TRBJ2-7; possibly TRBD1 for D (5 bases). Trimming took off 6 bases at V and 4 bases at J, with 13 bases between the two ends. CDR1 and CDR2 from the germline V gene are MNHEY and SVGAGI. This CDR3 has 13 residues. CDR3 sequence (DNA): TGTGCCAGCAGATTGACAGAACAATACGAGCAGTACTTC. Its protein product is CASRLTEQYEQYF.